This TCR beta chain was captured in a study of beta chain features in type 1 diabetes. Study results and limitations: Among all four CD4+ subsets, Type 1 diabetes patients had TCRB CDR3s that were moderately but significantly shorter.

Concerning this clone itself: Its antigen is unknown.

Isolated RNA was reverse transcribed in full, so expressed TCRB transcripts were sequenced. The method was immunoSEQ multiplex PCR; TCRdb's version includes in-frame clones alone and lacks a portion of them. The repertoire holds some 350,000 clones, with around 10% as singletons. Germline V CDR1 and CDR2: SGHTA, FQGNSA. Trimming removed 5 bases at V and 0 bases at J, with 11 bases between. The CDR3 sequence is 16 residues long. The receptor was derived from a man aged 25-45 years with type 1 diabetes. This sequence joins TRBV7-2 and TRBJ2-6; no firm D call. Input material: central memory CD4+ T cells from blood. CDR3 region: CASSPVIGSGANVLTF. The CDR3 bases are TGTGCCAGCAGCCCCGTAATCGGCTCTGGGGCCAACGTCCTGACTTTC.